This T cell receptor (beta chain) was sequenced for a study of blood T cells in healthy people across ages. V dropped 2 bases and J dropped 4; count of bases not matched to a gene: 6. The CDR3 spans 15 residues. Germline V gives CDR1 SGHTA, CDR2 FQGNSA. It was with a sample-barcoded 5' primer and a J-beta primer mix that a second PCR of about 7 to 12 cycles was run. TCRdb ran MiXCR on the 5' RACE reads and lists one entry per CDR3 protein. The repertoire holds 500,000 to 600,000 distinct CDR3 sequences, with approximately 27% as singletons. This TCR derives from a woman in her 70s in good health. The sample consisted of blood. This chain joins TRBV7-2 and TRBJ1-1, with 8 bases that match TRBD1. As DNA, the CDR3 is TGTGCCAGCAGCTTAAAAACAGGGGGGGCCACTGAAGCTTTCTTT. Encoded protein: CASSLKTGGATEAFF.